The sequence of this TCR beta chain was determined in a study of CD8 T cells in Susac syndrome. The sample holds one count of this clonotype. Its antigen is still unknown. TEMRA cells underwent FACS enrichment and CD8+ and CD4+ T cells underwent negative isolation. Overall study results and limits: The authors acknowledged that the study's TCR sequencing and HLA analysis involved relatively few individuals.

Random hexamers primed reverse transcription of roughly 0.5 to 1 ug RNA. TCR beta CDR3 was amplified by immunoSEQ multiplex PCR. This amplification extended across 54 Vbeta and 13 Jbeta segments. TCRdb reprocessed the immunoSEQ multiplex PCR reads via MiXCR and lists one record per CDR3 protein. This sample has over 150,000 distinct CDR3 sequences, with approximately 93% found just once. The CDR3 extends over 14 amino acids. The ends were cut back, 4 bases at V and 0 bases at J, with 7 bases in the middle. Per the germline V gene, CDR1 is MNHNS and CDR2 is SASEGT. The V gene is TRBV6-1, the J gene TRBJ2-4; no definite D call. Input material: CD4+ T cells from PBMCs. The sequence was collected from a human donor with multiple sclerosis. Here the CDR3 reads CASSGTVAKNIQYF. The CDR3, as DNA: TGTGCCAGCAGTGGGACGGTAGCCAAAAACATTCAGTACTTC.